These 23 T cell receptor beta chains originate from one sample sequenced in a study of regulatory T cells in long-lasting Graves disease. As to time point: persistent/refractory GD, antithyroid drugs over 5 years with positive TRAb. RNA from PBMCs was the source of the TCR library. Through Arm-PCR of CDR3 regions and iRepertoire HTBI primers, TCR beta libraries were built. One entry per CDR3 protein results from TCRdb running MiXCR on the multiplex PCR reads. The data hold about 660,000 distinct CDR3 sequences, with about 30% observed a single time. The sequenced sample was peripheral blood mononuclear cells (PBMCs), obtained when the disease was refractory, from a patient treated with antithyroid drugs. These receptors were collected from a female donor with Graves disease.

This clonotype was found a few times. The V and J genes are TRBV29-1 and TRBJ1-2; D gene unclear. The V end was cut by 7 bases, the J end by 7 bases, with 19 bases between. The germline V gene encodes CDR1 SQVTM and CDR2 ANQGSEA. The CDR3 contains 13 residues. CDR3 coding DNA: TGCAGCGCCACAAGCCCCTTAGGGTCTGGCTACACCTTC. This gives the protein CSATSPLGSGYTF.

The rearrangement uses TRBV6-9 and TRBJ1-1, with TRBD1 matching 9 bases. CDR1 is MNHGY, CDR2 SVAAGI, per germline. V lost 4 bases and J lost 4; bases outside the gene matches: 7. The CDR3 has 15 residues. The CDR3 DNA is TGTGCCAGCAGTTCCCCACAGGGGGCATCCACTGAAGCTTTCTTT. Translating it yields CASSSPQGASTEAFF.

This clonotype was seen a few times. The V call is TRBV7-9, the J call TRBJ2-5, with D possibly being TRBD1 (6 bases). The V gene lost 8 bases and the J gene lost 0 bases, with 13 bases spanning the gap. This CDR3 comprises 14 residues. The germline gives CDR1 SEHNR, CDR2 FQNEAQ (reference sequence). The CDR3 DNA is TGTGCCAGCTACTCAGGGGCGTACCAAGAGACCCAGTACTTC. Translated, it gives CASYSGAYQETQYF.

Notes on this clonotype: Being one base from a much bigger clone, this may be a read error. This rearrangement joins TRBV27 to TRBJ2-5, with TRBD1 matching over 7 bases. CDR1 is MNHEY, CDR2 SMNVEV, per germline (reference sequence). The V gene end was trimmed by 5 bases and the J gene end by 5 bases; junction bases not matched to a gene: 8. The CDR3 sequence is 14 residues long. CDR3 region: CASSIRQGGETQYF. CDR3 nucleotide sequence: TGTGCCAGCAGTATAAGACAGGGCGGGGAGACCCAGTACTTC.

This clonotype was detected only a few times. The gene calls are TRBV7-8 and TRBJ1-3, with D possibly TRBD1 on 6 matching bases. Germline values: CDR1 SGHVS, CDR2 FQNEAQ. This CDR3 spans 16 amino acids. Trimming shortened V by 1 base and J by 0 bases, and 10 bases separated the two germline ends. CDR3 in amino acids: CASSLVTGDSGNTIYF. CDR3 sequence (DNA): TGTGCCAGCAGCTTAGTGACAGGCGACTCTGGAAACACCATATATTTT. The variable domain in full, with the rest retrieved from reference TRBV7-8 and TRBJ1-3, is GAGVSQSPRYKVAKRGQDVALRCDPISGHVSLFWYQQALGQGPEFLTYFQNEAQLDKSGLPSDRFFAERPEGSVSTLKIQRTQQEDSAVYLCASSLVTGDSGNTIYFGEGSWLTVV.

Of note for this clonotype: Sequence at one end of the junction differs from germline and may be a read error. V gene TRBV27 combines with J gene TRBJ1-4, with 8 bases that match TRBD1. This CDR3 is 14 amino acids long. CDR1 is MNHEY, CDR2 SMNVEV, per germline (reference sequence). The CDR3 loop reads CASSSGQGFEKLVF. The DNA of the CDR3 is TGTGCCAGCAGTTCTGGACAGGGCTTTGAAAAACTGGTTTTT. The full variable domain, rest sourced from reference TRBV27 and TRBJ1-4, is EAQVTQNPRYLITVTGKKLTVTCSQNMNHEYMSWYRQDPGLGLRQIYYSMNVEVTDKGDVPEGYKVSRKEKRNFPLILESPSPNQTSLYFCASSSGQGFEKLVFGSGTQLSVL.

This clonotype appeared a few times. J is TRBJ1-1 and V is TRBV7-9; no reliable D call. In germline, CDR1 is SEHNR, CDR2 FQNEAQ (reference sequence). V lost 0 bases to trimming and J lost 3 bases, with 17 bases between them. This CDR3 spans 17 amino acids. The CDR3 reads CASSLAWAPGSDTEAFF. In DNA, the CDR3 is TGTGCCAGCAGCTTAGCCTGGGCTCCTGGGTCGGACACTGAAGCTTTCTTT.

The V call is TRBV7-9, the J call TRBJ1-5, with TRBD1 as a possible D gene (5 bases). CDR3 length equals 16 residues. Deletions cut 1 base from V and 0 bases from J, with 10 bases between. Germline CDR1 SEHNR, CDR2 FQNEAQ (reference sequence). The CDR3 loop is CASSLERGVSNQPQHF. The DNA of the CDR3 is TGTGCCAGCAGCTTAGAGCGAGGGGTTAGCAATCAGCCCCAGCATTTT.

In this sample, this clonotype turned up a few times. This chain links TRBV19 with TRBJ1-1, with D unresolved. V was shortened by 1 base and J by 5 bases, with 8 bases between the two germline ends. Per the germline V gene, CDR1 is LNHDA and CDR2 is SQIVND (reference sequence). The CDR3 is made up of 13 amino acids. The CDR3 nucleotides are TGTGCCAGTAGTATAGTAGACGGAACTGAAGCTTTCTTT. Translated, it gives CASSIVDGTEAFF.

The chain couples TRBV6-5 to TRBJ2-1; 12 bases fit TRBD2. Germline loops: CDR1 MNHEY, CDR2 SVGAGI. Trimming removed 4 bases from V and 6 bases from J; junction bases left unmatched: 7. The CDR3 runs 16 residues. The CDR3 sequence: CASSSSSGRAINEQFF. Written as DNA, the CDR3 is TGTGCCAGCAGTTCATCTAGCGGGAGGGCCATCAATGAGCAGTTCTTC.

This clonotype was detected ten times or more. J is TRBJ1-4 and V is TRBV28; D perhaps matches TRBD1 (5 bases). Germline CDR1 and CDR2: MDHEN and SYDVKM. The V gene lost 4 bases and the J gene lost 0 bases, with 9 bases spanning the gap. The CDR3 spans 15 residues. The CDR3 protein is CASSSTGSTNEKLFF. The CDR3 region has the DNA TGTGCCAGCAGTTCAACAGGCTCAACTAATGAAAAACTGTTTTTT.

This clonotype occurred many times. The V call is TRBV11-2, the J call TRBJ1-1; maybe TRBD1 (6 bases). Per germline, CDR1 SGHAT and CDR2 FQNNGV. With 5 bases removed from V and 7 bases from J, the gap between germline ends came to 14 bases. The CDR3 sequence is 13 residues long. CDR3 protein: CASSPALTGEAFF. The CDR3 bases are TGTGCCAGCAGCCCAGCCTTGACAGGTGAAGCTTTCTTT.

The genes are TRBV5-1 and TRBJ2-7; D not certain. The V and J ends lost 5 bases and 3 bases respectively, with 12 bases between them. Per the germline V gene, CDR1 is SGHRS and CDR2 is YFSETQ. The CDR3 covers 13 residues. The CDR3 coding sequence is TGCGCCAGCAGATTAGGACCGAACTACGAGCAGTACTTC. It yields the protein CASRLGPNYEQYF.

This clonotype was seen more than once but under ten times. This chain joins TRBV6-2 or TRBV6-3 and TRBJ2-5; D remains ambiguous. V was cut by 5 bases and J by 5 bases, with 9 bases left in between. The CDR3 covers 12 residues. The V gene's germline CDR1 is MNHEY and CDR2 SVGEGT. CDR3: CASSDPSETQYF. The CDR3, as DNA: TGTGCCAGCAGTGACCCGTCCGAGACCCAGTACTTC.

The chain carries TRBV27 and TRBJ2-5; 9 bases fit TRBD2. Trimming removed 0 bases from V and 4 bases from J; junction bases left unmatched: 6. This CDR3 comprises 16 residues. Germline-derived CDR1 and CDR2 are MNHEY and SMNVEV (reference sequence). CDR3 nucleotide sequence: TGTGCCAGCAGTTTATCTCTAGCGGGGTTCCGAGAGACCCAGTACTTC. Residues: CASSLSLAGFRETQYF.

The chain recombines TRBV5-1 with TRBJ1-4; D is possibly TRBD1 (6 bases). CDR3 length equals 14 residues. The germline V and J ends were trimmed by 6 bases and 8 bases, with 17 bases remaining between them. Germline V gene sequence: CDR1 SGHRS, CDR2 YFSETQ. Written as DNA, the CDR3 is TGCGCCAGCACCCGATCAGGGGTACGGGAAAAACTGTTTTTT. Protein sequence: CASTRSGVREKLFF.

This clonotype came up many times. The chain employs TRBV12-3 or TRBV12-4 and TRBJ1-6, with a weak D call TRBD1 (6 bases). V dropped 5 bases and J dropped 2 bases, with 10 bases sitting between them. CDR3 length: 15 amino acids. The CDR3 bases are TGTGCCAGCAGTCACAGGGAAGCCTATAATTCACCCCTCCACTTT. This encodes CASSHREAYNSPLHF.

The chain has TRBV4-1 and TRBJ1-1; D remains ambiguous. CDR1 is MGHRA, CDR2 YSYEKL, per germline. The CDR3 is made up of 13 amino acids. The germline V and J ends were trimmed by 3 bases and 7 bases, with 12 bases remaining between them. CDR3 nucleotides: TGCGCCAGCAGCCAGTCTGGAGGCGTTGAAGCTTTCTTT. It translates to CASSQSGGVEAFF.

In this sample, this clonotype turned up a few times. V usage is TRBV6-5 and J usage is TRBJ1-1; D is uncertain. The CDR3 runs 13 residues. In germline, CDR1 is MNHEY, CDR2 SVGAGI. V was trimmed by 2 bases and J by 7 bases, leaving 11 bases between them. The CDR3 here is CASSYRPGDEAFF. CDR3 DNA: TGTGCCAGCAGTTACAGGCCCGGTGATGAAGCTTTCTTT.

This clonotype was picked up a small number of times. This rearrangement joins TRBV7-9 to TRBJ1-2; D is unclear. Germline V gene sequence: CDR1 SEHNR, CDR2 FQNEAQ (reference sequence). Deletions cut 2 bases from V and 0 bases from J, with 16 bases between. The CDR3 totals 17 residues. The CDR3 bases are TGTGCCAGCAGCTTATTTGTCCCGTTCGGAGCTAACTATGGCTACACCTTC. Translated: CASSLFVPFGANYGYTF.

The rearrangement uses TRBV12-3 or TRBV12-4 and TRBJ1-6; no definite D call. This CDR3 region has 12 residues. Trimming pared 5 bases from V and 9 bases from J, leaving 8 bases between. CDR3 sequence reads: CASSNYRSPLHF. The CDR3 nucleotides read TGTGCCAGCAGTAACTACCGTTCACCCCTCCACTTT.

The DNA for the CDR3 is TGTGCCAGCAGCGTTCAACAGGGGAATCAGCCCCAGCATTTT. Protein product: CASSVQQGNQPQHF. This chain uses TRBV7-2 with TRBJ1-5, with 7 bases that match TRBD1. Germline V CDR1 and CDR2: SGHTA, FQGNSA. This CDR3 contains 14 residues. The V and J ends lost 5 bases and 4 bases, in that order; junction bases with no gene match: 5. The full variable domain, in which reference TRBV7-2 and TRBJ1-5 provide the parts outside the CDR3, is GAGVSQSPSNKVTEKGKDVELRCDPISGHTALYWYRQSLGQGLEFLIYFQGNSAPDKSGLPSDRFSAERTGGSVSTLTIQRTQQEDSAVYLCASSVQQGNQPQHFGDGTRLSIL.

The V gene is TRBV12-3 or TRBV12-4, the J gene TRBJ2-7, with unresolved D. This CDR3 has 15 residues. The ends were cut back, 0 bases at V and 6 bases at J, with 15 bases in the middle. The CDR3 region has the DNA TGTGCCAGCAGTTTAGCCCCGATAGGGTGGGCCGAGCAGTACTTC. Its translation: CASSLAPIGWAEQYF.